This TCR beta chain was identified in a study of response to subunit inactivated influenza vaccine. Each CDR3 protein is one row after TCRdb ran MiXCR on the RT-PCR reads. The repertoire holds 530,000 or so distinct CDR3 sequences, with around 15% as singletons. The germline CDR1 and CDR2 sequences are SGHTA and FQGNSA. The CDR3 runs 15 residues. Germline trimming cut 5 bases from V and 5 bases from J; bases unmatched to any gene: 9. Findings and caveats of the study: With each seasonal influenza vaccination, the authors suggested, few new T cells are recruited.

About this clonotype: Its antigen is not known.

The sequencing here drew on PBMCs from blood, taken 11 to 12 days after vaccination. The source is a man aged 45-65 years who received an inactivated influenza vaccine. V is TRBV7-2 and J is TRBJ2-5, with 9 nucleotides matching TRBD1. The CDR3 here is CASSHPTGGGETQYF. The CDR3 nucleotides are TGTGCCAGCAGCCATCCTACAGGGGGCGGGGAGACCCAGTACTTC.